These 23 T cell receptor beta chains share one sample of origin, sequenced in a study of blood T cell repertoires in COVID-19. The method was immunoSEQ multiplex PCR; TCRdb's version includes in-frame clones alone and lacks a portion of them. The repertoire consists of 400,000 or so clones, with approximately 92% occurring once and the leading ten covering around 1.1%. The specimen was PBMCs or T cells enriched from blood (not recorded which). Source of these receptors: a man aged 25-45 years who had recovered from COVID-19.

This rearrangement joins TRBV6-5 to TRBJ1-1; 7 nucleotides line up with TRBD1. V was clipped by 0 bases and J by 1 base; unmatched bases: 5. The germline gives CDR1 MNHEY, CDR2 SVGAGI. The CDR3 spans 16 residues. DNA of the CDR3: TGTGCCAGCAGTTACTCGAGGACAGGACCGAACACTGAAGCTTTCTTT. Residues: CASSYSRTGPNTEAFF.

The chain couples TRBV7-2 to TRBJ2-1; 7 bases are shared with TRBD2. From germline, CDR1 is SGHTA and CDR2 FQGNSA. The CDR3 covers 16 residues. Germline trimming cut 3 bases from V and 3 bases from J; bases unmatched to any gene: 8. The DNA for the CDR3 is TGTGCCAGCAGCTTGGCTCGCGGGAGTAGCTACAATGAGCAGTTCTTC. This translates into CASSLARGSSYNEQFF.

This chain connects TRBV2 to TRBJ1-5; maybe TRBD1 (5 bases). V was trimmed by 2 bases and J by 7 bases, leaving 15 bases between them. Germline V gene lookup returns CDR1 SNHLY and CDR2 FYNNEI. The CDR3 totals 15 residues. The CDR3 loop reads CASSEWGPGGQPQHF. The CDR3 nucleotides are TGTGCCAGCAGTGAATGGGGCCCCGGGGGACAGCCCCAGCATTTT. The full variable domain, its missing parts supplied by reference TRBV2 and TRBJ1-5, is EPEVTQTPSHQVTQMGQEVILRCVPISNHLYFYWYRQILGQKVEFLVSFYNNEISEKSEIFDDQFSVERPDGSNFTLKIRSTKLEDSAMYFCASSEWGPGGQPQHFGDGTRLSIL.

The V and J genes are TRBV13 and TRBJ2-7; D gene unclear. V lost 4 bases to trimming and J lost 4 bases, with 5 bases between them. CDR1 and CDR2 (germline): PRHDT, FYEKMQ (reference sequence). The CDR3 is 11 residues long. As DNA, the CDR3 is TGTGCCAGCAGCTCCCCGTACGAGCAGTACTTC. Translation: CASSSPYEQYF.

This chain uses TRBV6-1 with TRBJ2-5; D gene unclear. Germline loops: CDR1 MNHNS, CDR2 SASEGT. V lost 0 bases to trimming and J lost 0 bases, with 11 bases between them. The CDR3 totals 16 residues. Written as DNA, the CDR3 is TGTGCCAGCAGTGAAGCTTGGTCTACGTACCAAGAGACCCAGTACTTC. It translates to CASSEAWSTYQETQYF.

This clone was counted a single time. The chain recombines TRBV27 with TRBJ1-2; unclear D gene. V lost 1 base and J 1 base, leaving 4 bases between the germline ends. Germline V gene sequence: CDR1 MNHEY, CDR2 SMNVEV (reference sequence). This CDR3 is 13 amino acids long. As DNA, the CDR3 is TGTGCCAGCAGTTTATACAGTAACTATGGCTACACCTTC. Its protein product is CASSLYSNYGYTF.

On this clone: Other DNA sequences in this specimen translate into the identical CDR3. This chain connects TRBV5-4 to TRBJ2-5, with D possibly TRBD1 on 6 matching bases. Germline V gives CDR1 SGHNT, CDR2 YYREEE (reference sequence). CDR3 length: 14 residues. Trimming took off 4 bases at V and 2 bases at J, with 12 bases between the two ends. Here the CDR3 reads CASSPGTTQETQYF. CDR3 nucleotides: TGTGCCAGCAGCCCCGGGACAACTCAAGAGACCCAGTACTTC.

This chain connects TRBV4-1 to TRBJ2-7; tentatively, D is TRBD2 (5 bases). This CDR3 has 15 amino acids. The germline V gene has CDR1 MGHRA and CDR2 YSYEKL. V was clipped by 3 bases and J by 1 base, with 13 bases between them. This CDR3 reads CASSHVSGGSYEQYF. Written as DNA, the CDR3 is TGCGCCAGCAGCCATGTGAGCGGCGGGTCCTACGAGCAGTACTTC.

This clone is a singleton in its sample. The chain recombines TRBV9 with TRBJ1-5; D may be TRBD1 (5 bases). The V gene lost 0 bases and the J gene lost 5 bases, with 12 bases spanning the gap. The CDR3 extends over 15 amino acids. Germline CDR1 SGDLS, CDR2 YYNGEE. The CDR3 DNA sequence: TGTGCCAGCAGCGTAGGACCGGGGGGTTATCAGCCCCAGCATTTT. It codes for CASSVGPGGYQPQHF. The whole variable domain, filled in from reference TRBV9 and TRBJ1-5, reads DSGVTQTPKHLITATGQRVTLRCSPRSGDLSVYWYQQSLDQGLQFLIQYYNGEERAKGNILERFSAQQFPDLHSELNLSSLELGDSALYFCASSVGPGGYQPQHFGDGTRLSIL.

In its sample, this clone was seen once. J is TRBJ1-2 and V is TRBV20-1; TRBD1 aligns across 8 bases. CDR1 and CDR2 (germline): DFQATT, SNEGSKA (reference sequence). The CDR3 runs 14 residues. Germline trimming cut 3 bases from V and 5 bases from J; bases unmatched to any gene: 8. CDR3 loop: CSASYSGGPYGYTF. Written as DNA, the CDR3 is TGCAGTGCTAGTTACTCAGGGGGCCCTTATGGCTACACCTTC.

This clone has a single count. CDR3 nucleotide sequence: TGTGCCAGTAGTCCTCCGGGGTCCACCTACGAGCAGTACTTC. Translation gives CASSPPGSTYEQYF. This chain connects TRBV19 to TRBJ2-7; a possible D gene is TRBD2 (5 bases). Trimming removed 5 bases at V and 2 bases at J, with 13 bases between. The CDR3 extends over 14 amino acids. The germline CDR1 and CDR2 sequences are LNHDA and SQIVND (reference sequence).

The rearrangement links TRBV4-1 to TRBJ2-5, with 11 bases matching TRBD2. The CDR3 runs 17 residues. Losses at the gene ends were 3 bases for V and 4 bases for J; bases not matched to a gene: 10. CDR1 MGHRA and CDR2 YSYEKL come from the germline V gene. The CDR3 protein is CASSQGGGSGRGETQYF. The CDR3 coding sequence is TGCGCCAGCAGCCAGGGGGGAGGTAGCGGGAGGGGAGAGACCCAGTACTTC.

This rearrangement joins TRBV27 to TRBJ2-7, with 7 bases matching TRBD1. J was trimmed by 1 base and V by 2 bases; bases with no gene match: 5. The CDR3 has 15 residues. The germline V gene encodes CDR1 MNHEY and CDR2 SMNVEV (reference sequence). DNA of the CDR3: TGTGCCAGCAGTTTAAAGGGGGCGTCATCCTACGAGCAGTACTTC. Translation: CASSLKGASSYEQYF.

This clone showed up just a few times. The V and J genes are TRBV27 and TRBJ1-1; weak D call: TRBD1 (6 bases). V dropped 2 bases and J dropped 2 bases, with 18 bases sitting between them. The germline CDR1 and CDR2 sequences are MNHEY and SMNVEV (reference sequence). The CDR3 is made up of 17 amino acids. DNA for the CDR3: TGTGCCAGCAGTTTAATGGCAGGGGTTTTGGGAAACACTGAAGCTTTCTTT. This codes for CASSLMAGVLGNTEAFF.

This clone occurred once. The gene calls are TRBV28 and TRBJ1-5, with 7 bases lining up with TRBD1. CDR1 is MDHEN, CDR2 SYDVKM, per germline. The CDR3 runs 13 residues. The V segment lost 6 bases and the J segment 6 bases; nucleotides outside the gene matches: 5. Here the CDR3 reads CASRRQGSQPQHF. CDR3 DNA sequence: TGTGCCAGCAGGAGACAGGGATCTCAGCCCCAGCATTTT.

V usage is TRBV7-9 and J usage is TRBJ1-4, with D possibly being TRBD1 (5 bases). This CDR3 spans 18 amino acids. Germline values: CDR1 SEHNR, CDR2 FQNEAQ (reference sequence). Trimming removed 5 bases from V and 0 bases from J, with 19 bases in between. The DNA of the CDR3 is TGTGCCAGCAGCCCCAGGGCGAAGGGGAGGTCAACTAATGAAAAACTGTTTTTT. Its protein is CASSPRAKGRSTNEKLFF.

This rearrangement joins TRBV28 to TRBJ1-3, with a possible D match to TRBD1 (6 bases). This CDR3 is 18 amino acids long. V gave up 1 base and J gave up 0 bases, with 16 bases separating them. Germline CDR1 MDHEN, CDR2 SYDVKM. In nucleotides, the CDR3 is TGTGCCAGCAGTTTATCAAGGGGGTCCCTAAGCTCTGGAAACACCATATATTTT. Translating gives CASSLSRGSLSSGNTIYF.

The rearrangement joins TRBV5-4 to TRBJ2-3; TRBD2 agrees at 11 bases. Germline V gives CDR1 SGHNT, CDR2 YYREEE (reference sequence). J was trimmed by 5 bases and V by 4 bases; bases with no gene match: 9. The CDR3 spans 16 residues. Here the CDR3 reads CASSPGGLAGGDTQYF. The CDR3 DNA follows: TGTGCCAGCAGCCCCGGTGGACTAGCGGGCGGAGATACGCAGTATTTT.

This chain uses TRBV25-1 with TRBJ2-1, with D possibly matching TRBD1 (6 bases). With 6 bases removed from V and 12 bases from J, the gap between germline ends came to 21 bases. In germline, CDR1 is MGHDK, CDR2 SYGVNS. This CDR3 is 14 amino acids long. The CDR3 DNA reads TGTGCCAGCAGCATTTCCCAGGGGTGGGCCGTGCAGTTCTTC. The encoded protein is CASSISQGWAVQFF. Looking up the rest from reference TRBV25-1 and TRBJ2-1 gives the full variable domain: EADIYQTPRYLVIGTGKKITLECSQTMGHDKMYWYQQDPGMELHLIHYSYGVNSTEKGDLSSESTVSRIRTEHFPLTLESARPSHTSQYLCASSISQGWAVQFFGPGTRLTVL.

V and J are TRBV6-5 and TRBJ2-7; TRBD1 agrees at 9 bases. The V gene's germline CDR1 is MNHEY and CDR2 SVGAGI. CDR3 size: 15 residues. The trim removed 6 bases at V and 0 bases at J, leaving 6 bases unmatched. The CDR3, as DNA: TGTGCCAGCAGATCCGGGACAGGGAGCTCCTACGAGCAGTACTTC. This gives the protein CASRSGTGSSYEQYF.

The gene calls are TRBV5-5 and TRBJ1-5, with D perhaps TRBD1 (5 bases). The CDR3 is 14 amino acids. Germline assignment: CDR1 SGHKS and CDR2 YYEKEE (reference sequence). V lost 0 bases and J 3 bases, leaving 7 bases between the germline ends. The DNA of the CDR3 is TGTGCCAGCAGCTTGGGGGGCCCCAATCAGCCCCAGCATTTT. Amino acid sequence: CASSLGGPNQPQHF.

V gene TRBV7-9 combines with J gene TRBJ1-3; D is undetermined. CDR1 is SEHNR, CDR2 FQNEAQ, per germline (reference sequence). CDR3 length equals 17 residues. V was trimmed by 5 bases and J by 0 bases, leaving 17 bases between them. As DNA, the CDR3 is TGTGCCAGCAGCCACCGAGGGCTTACAAGCTCTGGAAACACCATATATTTT. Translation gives CASSHRGLTSSGNTIYF.

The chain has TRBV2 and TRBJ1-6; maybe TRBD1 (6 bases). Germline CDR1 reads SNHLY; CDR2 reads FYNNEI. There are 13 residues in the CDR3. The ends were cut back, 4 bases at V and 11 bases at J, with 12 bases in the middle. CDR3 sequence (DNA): TGTGCCAGCAGTGCATATGGGGACACACCCCTCCACTTT. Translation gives CASSAYGDTPLHF.